This T cell receptor beta chain was found in a study of T-cell memory formation after mild COVID-19. Study overall: The study found TCR clusters largely donor specific.

In regard to this clonotype: What it recognizes is unknown.

The ends lost 8 bases at V and 2 bases at J; junction bases unmatched: 8. This CDR3 is built from 14 residues. Germline lookup yields CDR1 MNHNY and CDR2 SVGAGI (reference sequence). Regarding the study as a whole: A second wave expanding day 15 to 37 was CD4+-biased; contracting clones were balanced.

TCRdb re-called the 5' RACE reads with MiXCR, one entry per CDR3 protein. This sample yields more than 350,000 distinct CDR3 sequences, of which approximately 16% are seen a single time; about 22% belongs to the top ten. Sequenced material: PBMCs or a T cell subset sorted from them (not recorded which). The TCR originated in a young man who had mild COVID-19 (a few samples of this study predate the infection). Cell type and time point are not known. V usage is TRBV6-6 and J usage is TRBJ1-1, with 7 nucleotides matching TRBD1. The CDR3 DNA follows: TGTGCCAGCGGCCGAGGACAGGTCAACACTGAAGCTTTCTTT. Translated, it gives CASGRGQVNTEAFF.